These 29 T cell receptor beta chains were all obtained from the same sample, sequenced in a study of cytomegalovirus exposure and HLA in healthy donors. The PCR had 60 Vbeta and 13 Jbeta primers. Produced via immunoSEQ multiplex PCR; TCRdb's table is partial and in-frame only. The repertoire holds about 160,000 clones, approximately 82% seen once, with approximately 1.5% in the top ten. Source material: PBMCs. These receptors were collected from a male donor in good health and CMV-seronegative.

This clone occurred once. The chain recombines TRBV5-1 with TRBJ2-1, with a possible D match to TRBD2 (6 bases). With 0 bases removed from V and 9 bases from J, the gap between germline ends came to 19 bases. The germline V gene encodes CDR1 SGHRS and CDR2 YFSETQ. The CDR3 extends over 16 amino acids. The CDR3 coding sequence is TGCGCCAGCAGCTTGGCCATAAGGACCGGAGGGATTGAGCAGTTCTTC. Amino acids: CASSLAIRTGGIEQFF.

The sample holds a few counts of this clone. This rearrangement joins TRBV4-1 to TRBJ1-5; TRBD1 might be the D (5 bases). This CDR3 comprises 15 residues. V shed 4 bases and J shed 7 bases, with 17 bases lying between them. Germline CDR1 is MGHRA and CDR2 is YSYEKL. The CDR3 sequence: CASSPWGGTEQPQHF. The CDR3 DNA follows: TGCGCCAGCAGCCCGTGGGGAGGGACGGAACAGCCCCAGCATTTT.

This chain links TRBV27 with TRBJ1-3, with TRBD1 identical over 7 bases. The CDR3 is 14 amino acids. Germline V gene lookup returns CDR1 MNHEY and CDR2 SMNVEV (reference sequence). V shed 5 bases and J 2 bases; nucleotides not matched to a gene: 3. The CDR3: CASSRGGAGNTIYF. The DNA of the CDR3 is TGTGCCAGCAGTCGAGGGGGCGCTGGAAACACCATATATTTT.

The chain is built from TRBV18 and TRBJ2-3, with 12 bases lining up with TRBD2. The CDR3 has 17 residues. V lost 6 bases, J lost 0 bases, and 7 bases stayed unmatched. Per germline, CDR1 KGHSH and CDR2 LQKENI. In DNA, the CDR3 is TGTGCCAGCTCCTCAGCCGGGACTAGCGGGAGCACAGATACGCAGTATTTT. Protein sequence: CASSSAGTSGSTDTQYF.

Turning to this clone: Germline and junction disagree at one end, which may indicate a read error. This chain connects TRBV19 to TRBJ1-2; tentatively, D is TRBD1 (5 bases). The CDR3 is 17 residues long. Germline V gene lookup returns CDR1 LNHDA and CDR2 SQIVND (reference sequence). CDR3 coding DNA: TGTGCCAGTAGTATGAGGTTGGGGGACTCTCCTGACTATGACTACACCTTC. This translates into CASSMRLGDSPDYDYTF.

This clone has a handful of counts. The chain recombines TRBV4-1 with TRBJ1-2, with 10 bases aligning to TRBD1. J was trimmed by 7 bases and V by 2 bases; bases with no gene match: 7. The CDR3 totals 15 residues. Germline V gives CDR1 MGHRA, CDR2 YSYEKL. As DNA, the CDR3 is TGCGCCAGCAGCCAAAGGGGGACAGGGGATAGTGGCTACACCTTC. Encoded protein: CASSQRGTGDSGYTF.

The V gene is TRBV28, the J gene TRBJ1-2; no clear D. Trimming left V 3 bases short and J 0 bases short, with 11 bases between. This CDR3 is built from 15 residues. Germline V gene sequence: CDR1 MDHEN, CDR2 SYDVKM. CDR3 sequence (DNA): TGTGCCAGCAGTTTGAGAATTCAGGCTAACTATGGCTACACCTTC. Amino acid sequence: CASSLRIQANYGYTF.

The chain joins TRBV7-2 to TRBJ2-5, with a tentative D call TRBD2 (5 bases). Per the germline V gene, CDR1 is SGHTA and CDR2 is FQGNSA. V dropped 2 bases and J dropped 3 bases, with 13 bases sitting between them. The CDR3 has 15 amino acids. Here the CDR3 reads CASSLRGGSEETQYF. The CDR3 nucleotides are TGTGCCAGCAGCTTACGTGGTGGGAGCGAAGAGACCCAGTACTTC.

This clone has more than one count but fewer than ten. The chain joins TRBV5-1 to TRBJ1-2, with D possibly matching TRBD1 (6 bases). Germline V gene lookup returns CDR1 SGHRS and CDR2 YFSETQ. Trimming removed 2 bases from V and 10 bases from J, with 18 bases in between. CDR3 length: 14 residues. The DNA of the CDR3 is TGCGCCAGCAGCTTAGGACAGCAGGGCCTAGTCTACACCTTC. As protein: CASSLGQQGLVYTF. The variable domain in full, with the rest retrieved from reference TRBV5-1 and TRBJ1-2, is KAGVTQTPRYLIKTRGQQVTLSCSPISGHRSVSWYQQTPGQGLQFLFEYFSETQRNKGNFPGRFSGRQFSNSRSEMNVSTLELGDSALYLCASSLGQQGLVYTFGSGTRLTVV.

The J gene is TRBJ1-2, the V gene TRBV7-9, with a possible D match to TRBD1 (6 bases). V shed 1 base and J shed 2 bases, with 14 bases lying between them. In germline, CDR1 is SEHNR, CDR2 FQNEAQ (reference sequence). The CDR3 contains 16 residues. CDR3 loop: CASSLEQGTPNYGYTF. For the CDR3, the DNA is TGTGCCAGCAGCTTAGAACAGGGAACTCCAAACTATGGCTACACCTTC.

A few counts support this clone. This chain connects TRBV28 to TRBJ2-7; the match to TRBD1 covers 7 bases. The CDR3 covers 13 residues. The V and J ends lost 10 bases and 4 bases, in that order; junction bases with no gene match: 10. From germline, CDR1 is MDHEN and CDR2 SYDVKM. The CDR3 bases are TGTGCCACAGGGGGATCCCCCCAATACGAGCAGTACTTC. Protein: CATGGSPQYEQYF. The full variable domain, its missing parts supplied by reference TRBV28 and TRBJ2-7, is DVKVTQSSRYLVKRTGEKVFLECVQDMDHENMFWYRQDPGLGLRLIYFSYDVKMKEKGDIPEGYSVSREKKERFSLILESASTNQTSMYLCATGGSPQYEQYFGPGTRLTVT.

The chain links TRBV30 to TRBJ1-3; 7 bases fit TRBD1. The CDR3 loop spans 14 amino acids. Germline V lookup: CDR1 GTSNPN, CDR2 SVGIG (reference sequence). Trimming removed 4 bases from V and 4 bases from J; junction bases left unmatched: 7. The chain's CDR3 is CAWNSGGSGNTIYF. CDR3 DNA sequence: TGTGCCTGGAACTCAGGGGGATCCGGAAACACCATATATTTT.

The chain links TRBV4-2 to TRBJ1-2, with 7 nucleotides matching TRBD1. CDR1 is LGHNA, CDR2 YNFKEQ, per germline. This CDR3 is built from 15 residues. Unmatched junction bases numbered 7, after V lost 4 bases and J lost 2 bases. The CDR3 here is CASSPAEGANYGYTF. The CDR3, as DNA: TGTGCCAGCAGCCCAGCAGAGGGGGCGAACTATGGCTACACCTTC.

The rearrangement uses TRBV28 and TRBJ2-5; D is possibly TRBD2 (5 bases). Near its end, the DNA agrees better with TRBJ2-7, so the J call may be wrong. The length of the CDR3 is 15 residues. Germline V gene sequence: CDR1 MDHEN, CDR2 SYDVKM. CDR3 coding DNA: TGTGCCAGCAGTGCATTTGCGGGCAAGAGCTACGAGCAGTACTTC. The encoded protein is CASSAFAGKSYEQYF.

The CDR3 coding sequence is TGTGCCAGCAGCTCGAGGAGGGACGGGGGGGATGAGCAGTTCTTC. Protein sequence: CASSSRRDGGDEQFF. V gene TRBV5-8 combines with J gene TRBJ2-1; TRBD2 agrees at 8 bases. J lost 8 bases, V lost 3 bases, and 10 bases had no gene match. This CDR3 comprises 15 residues. CDR1 is SGHTS, CDR2 YDEGEE, per germline.

V gene TRBV5-1 combines with J gene TRBJ1-2; 7 bases are shared with TRBD1. The V and J ends lost 1 base and 4 bases, in that order; junction bases with no gene match: 1. CDR1 SGHRS and CDR2 YFSETQ come from the germline V gene. CDR3 length equals 13 residues. The CDR3 reads CASSLRDSYGYTF. CDR3 nucleotide sequence: TGCGCCAGCAGCTTGAGGGACAGCTATGGCTACACCTTC.

CDR3 DNA sequence: TGTGCCAGTAGTCCCCTTGGCGGCAGTTTCGATGGCTACACCTTC. It specifies CASSPLGGSFDGYTF. This sequence joins TRBV19 and TRBJ1-2, with D unclear. CDR1 is LNHDA and CDR2 is SQIVND in the germline V gene (reference sequence). The CDR3 extends over 15 amino acids. V was clipped by 5 bases and J by 6 bases, with 19 bases between them.

The chain is built from TRBV11-2 and TRBJ2-2; 8 bases are shared with TRBD2. Germline V gene sequence: CDR1 SGHAT, CDR2 FQNNGV. The CDR3 contains 16 residues. Trimming cost V 1 base and J 5 bases; bases outside gene matches: 6. CDR3 sequence reads: CASSLVAASGTGELFF. The CDR3 nucleotides are TGTGCCAGCAGCTTAGTGGCGGCTAGCGGGACCGGGGAGCTGTTTTTT.

The sample holds a few counts of this clone. This chain connects TRBV13 to TRBJ2-7; D unresolved. The CDR3 consists of 11 residues. The germline V gene encodes CDR1 PRHDT and CDR2 FYEKMQ (reference sequence). The ends were cut back, 3 bases at V and 5 bases at J, with 5 bases in the middle. This chain's CDR3 is CASSFLNEQYF. The DNA of the CDR3 is TGTGCCAGCAGCTTCTTAAACGAGCAGTACTTC.

The chain has TRBV18 and TRBJ2-7, with a possible D match to TRBD2 (5 bases). CDR1 is KGHSH and CDR2 is LQKENI in the germline V gene. V lost 3 bases and J lost 6, with 9 bases in between. The CDR3 sequence is 12 residues long. Here the CDR3 reads CASSPYGGEQYF. The CDR3 region has the DNA TGTGCCAGCTCACCGTACGGAGGCGAGCAGTACTTC.

The sample holds one count of this clone. The chain carries TRBV7-3 and TRBJ2-1; tentative D call: TRBD2 (6 bases). The V gene lost 7 bases and the J gene lost 2 bases, with 12 bases spanning the gap. Germline V gene data show CDR1 as SGHTA and CDR2 as FQGTGA. The CDR3 spans 14 residues. The CDR3 here is CASNPGGPYNEQFF. Written as DNA, the CDR3 is TGTGCCAGCAACCCCGGGGGACCCTACAATGAGCAGTTCTTC. The full variable domain, completed using reference TRBV7-3 and TRBJ2-1, is GAGVSQTPSNKVTEKGKYVELRCDPISGHTALYWYRQSLGQGPEFLIYFQGTGAADDSGLPNDRFFAVRPEGSVSTLKIQRTERGDSAVYLCASNPGGPYNEQFFGPGTRLTVL.

The V call is TRBV6-6, the J call TRBJ2-2, with D maybe TRBD1 (6 bases). Per germline, CDR1 MNHNY and CDR2 SVGAGI (reference sequence). The CDR3 spans 15 residues. V lost 6 bases, J lost 1 base, and 12 bases lay in between. The DNA for the CDR3 is TGTGCCAGCAGCCAAGACAGGATGAACACCGGGGAGCTGTTTTTT. Residues: CASSQDRMNTGELFF.

This chain joins TRBV7-9 and TRBJ1-2, with D possibly matching TRBD1 (6 bases). With 7 bases removed from V and 8 bases from J, the gap between germline ends came to 20 bases. The CDR3 is made up of 14 amino acids. Germline V gene data show CDR1 as SEHNR and CDR2 as FQNEAQ (reference sequence). CDR3 sequence reads: CASIPQQGFGGYTF. As DNA, the CDR3 is TGTGCCAGCATCCCTCAACAGGGATTCGGGGGCTACACCTTC.

CDR3 in amino acids: CASSSPMTSGRRDTQYF. The CDR3 DNA reads as TGTGCCAGCAGTTCCCCGATGACTAGCGGGAGACGAGATACGCAGTATTTT. The chain combines TRBV27 with TRBJ2-3; 12 positions agree with TRBD2. Germline V gives CDR1 MNHEY, CDR2 SMNVEV (reference sequence). This CDR3 has 17 amino acids. V lost 4 bases to trimming and J lost 5 bases; unmatched junction nucleotides: 10.

The chain is built from TRBV5-1 and TRBJ1-2, with 7 bases matching TRBD1. The germline gives CDR1 SGHRS, CDR2 YFSETQ. Trimming removed 4 bases from V and 4 bases from J; junction bases left unmatched: 7. This CDR3 spans 14 amino acids. DNA of the CDR3: TGCGCCAGCAGCCTGGAAGGACAGGCCTATGGCTACACCTTC. Its protein is CASSLEGQAYGYTF.

V and J are TRBV30 and TRBJ2-1, with a possible D match to TRBD2 (7 bases). Trimming took 1 base from V and 4 from J, leaving 26 bases between them. CDR1 and CDR2 (germline): GTSNPN, SVGIG (reference sequence). The CDR3 contains 19 residues. CDR3 nucleotide sequence: TGTGCCTGGAGTGGGGGGGGCACTTCTGGGTCCCATGGGTACAATGAGCAGTTCTTC. The encoded protein is CAWSGGGTSGSHGYNEQFF.

This chain joins TRBV29-1 and TRBJ2-7, with a tentative D call TRBD1 (5 bases). This CDR3 is built from 15 residues. Trimming took off 4 bases at V and 2 bases at J, with 18 bases between the two ends. The V gene's germline CDR1 is SQVTM and CDR2 ANQGSEA. CDR3 coding DNA: TGCAGCGTTGCGGCAGGGTCAGGCCGAACCTACGAGCAGTACTTC. Its translation is CSVAAGSGRTYEQYF.

The chain carries TRBV6-5 and TRBJ1-1; 7 bases line up with TRBD1. Germline CDR1 and CDR2: MNHEY and SVGAGI. The CDR3 contains 13 residues. V lost 6 bases to trimming and J lost 4 bases; unmatched junction nucleotides: 5. The CDR3 nucleotides read TGTGCCAGCAGAGACGACAGGGCCACTGAAGCTTTCTTT. Protein product: CASRDDRATEAFF.

This clone was picked up a small number of times. This rearrangement joins TRBV4-1 to TRBJ1-4, with TRBD1 as a possible D gene (5 bases). V was trimmed by 2 bases and J by 0 bases, leaving 7 bases between them. The CDR3 covers 15 residues. CDR1 is MGHRA, CDR2 YSYEKL, per germline. CDR3 bases: TGCGCCAGCAGCCAAACGACAGCAACTAATGAAAAACTGTTTTTT. As protein: CASSQTTATNEKLFF.